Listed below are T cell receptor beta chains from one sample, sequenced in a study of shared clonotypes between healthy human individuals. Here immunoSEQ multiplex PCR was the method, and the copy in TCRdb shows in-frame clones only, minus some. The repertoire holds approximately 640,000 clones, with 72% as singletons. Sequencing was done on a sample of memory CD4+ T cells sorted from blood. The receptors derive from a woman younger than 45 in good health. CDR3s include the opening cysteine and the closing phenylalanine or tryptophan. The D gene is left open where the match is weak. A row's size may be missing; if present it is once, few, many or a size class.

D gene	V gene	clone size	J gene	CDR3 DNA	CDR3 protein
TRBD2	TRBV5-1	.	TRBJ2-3	TGCGCCAGCCGGGAGGTGTCGGGACTCTTAAGCACAGATACGCAGTATTTT	CASREVSGLLSTDTQYF
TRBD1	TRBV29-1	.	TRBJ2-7	TGCAGCGTCCGGACAGGTGAGGACTACGAGCAGTACTTC	CSVRTGEDYEQYF
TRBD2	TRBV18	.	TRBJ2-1	TGTGCCAGCTCACCTCTCGGGGGGACGACCTACAATGAGCAGTTCTTC	CASSPLGGTTYNEQFF
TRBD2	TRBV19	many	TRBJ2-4	TGTGCCAGTATCGGGAGGGGCGACGGGATAGCCAAAAACATTCAGTACTTC	CASIGRGDGIAKNIQYF
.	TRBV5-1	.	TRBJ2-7	TGCGCCAGCAGCCCCGGTACTACCGGGGTGTATTACGAGCAGTACTTC	CASSPGTTGVYYEQYF
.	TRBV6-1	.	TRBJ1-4	TGTGCCAGCAGTTTACAGGGAGGAACTAATGAAAAACTGTTTTTT	CASSLQGGTNEKLFF
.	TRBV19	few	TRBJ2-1	TGTGCCAGTAAGGGCCGGGAGAATAACAATGAGCAGTTCTTC	CASKGRENNNEQFF
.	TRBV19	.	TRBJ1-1	TGTGCCAGTAGTATGGGCCTTGGGACTCATGCGAACACTGAAGCTTTCTTT	CASSMGLGTHANTEAFF
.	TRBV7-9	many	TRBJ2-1	TGTGCCAGCAGCCTAAGAACGGCTTCGGATGAGCAGTTCTTC	CASSLRTASDEQFF
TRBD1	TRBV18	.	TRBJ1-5	TGTGCCAGCTCACAAGCGGGACAGGGGAACGGCAATCAGCCCCAGCATTTT	CASSQAGQGNGNQPQHF
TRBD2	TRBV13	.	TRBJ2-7	TGTGCCAGCAGCCGATCTAGCGGGAGGGCCCTATCCCTTTCCTACTACGAGCAGTACTTC	CASSRSSGRALSLSYYEQYF
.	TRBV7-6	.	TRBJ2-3	TGTGCCAGCAGCCCCTATTCCGGGAGCACAGATACGCAGTATTTT	CASSPYSGSTDTQYF
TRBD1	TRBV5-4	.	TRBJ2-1	TGTGCCAGCAGCCTCCCGACAGGGGGCACCTACAATGAGCAGTTCTTC	CASSLPTGGTYNEQFF
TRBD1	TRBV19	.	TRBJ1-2	TGTGCCAGTAGTATAGTAGGGAGGACAGGGGAGACTGGCTACACCTTC	CASSIVGRTGETGYTF
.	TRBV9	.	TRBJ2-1	TGTGCCAGCAGCGCCCAAAGTGGCAGGGCCTACAATGAGCAGTTCTTC	CASSAQSGRAYNEQFF
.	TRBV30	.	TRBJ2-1	TGTGCCTGGAGTAGGTCAGGGTGGGGAGAAGGGGCCGGTGTTGGGGAGCAGTTCTTC	CAWSRSGWGEGAGVGEQFF
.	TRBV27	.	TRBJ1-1	TGTGCCAGCCGGCGGGGTGGGTTCACTGAAGCTTTCTTT	CASRRGGFTEAFF
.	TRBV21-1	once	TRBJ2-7	TGTGCCAGCAGAGGACACCTATTCTACGAGCAGTACTTC	CASRGHLFYEQYF
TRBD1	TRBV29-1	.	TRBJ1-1	TGCAGCGTTGACGAGGGGGCCGGCACTGAAGCTTTCTTT	CSVDEGAGTEAFF
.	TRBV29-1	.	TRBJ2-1	TGCAGCGTTGGGGGCCGCTCCTACAATGAGCAGTTCTTC	CSVGGRSYNEQFF
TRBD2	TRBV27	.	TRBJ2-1	TGTGCCAGCAGTTTATGGTCTAGCGGGAGCAATGAGCAGTTCTTC	CASSLWSSGSNEQFF
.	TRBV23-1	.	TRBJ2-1	TGCGCGAGCACGGAGAGACAAGGCCCTCCAGGTGGGCAGTTCTTC	CASTERQGPPGGQFF
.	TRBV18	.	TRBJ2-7	TGTGCCAGCTCACCATCAGTGACAGGTACGGACGAGCAGTACTTC	CASSPSVTGTDEQYF
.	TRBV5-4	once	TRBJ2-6	TGTGCCAGCAGCTTGTGGCTTTCCACTGGGGCCAACGTCCTGACTTTC	CASSLWLSTGANVLTF
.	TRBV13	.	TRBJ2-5	TGTGCCAGCAGCTTACGTGGGACCCAGTACTTC	CASSLRGTQYF
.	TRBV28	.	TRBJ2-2	TGTGCCAGCAGACGAATGGGGCGGACCGGGGAGCTGTTTTTT	CASRRMGRTGELFF
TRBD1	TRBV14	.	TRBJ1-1	TGTGCCAGCAGCCAACTGACAGGGAGGACCCTTGAAGCTTTCTTT	CASSQLTGRTLEAFF
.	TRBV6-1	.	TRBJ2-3	TGTGCCAGCGGCCGCGACTATTCAGATACGCAGTATTTT	CASGRDYSDTQYF
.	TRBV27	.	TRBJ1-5	TGTGCCAGCAGTTTATATGGGGGAGATCAGCCCCAGCATTTT	CASSLYGGDQPQHF
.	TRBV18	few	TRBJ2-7	TGTGCCAGCTCCACGACTAATTTCGGGAGTTTCTACGAGCAGTACTTC	CASSTTNFGSFYEQYF
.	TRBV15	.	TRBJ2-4	TGTGCCACCAGCAGAGTCTTGGGCATTCAGTACTTC	CATSRVLGIQYF
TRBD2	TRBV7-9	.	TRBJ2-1	TGTGCCAGCAGCTTCGGGACTAGCTACAATGAGCAGTTCTTC	CASSFGTSYNEQFF
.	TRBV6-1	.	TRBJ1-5	TGTGCCAGCCAGGCGAATAGCAATCAGCCCCAGCATTTT	CASQANSNQPQHF
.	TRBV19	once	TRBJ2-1	TGTGCCAGTAGTATTCAAGGGGGGATGAATGAGCAGTTCTTC	CASSIQGGMNEQFF
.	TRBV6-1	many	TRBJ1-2	TGTGCCAGCAGTGAAGGAGCGGATTATGGCTACACCTTC	CASSEGADYGYTF
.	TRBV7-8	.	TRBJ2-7	TGTGCCAGCAGCGGGGAAAAAAAGGGCGAGCAGTACTTC	CASSGEKKGEQYF
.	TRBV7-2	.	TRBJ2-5	TGTGCCAGCAGCTTAGGTCAGGAGGGTCAAGAGACCCAGTACTTC	CASSLGQEGQETQYF
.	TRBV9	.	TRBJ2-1	TGTGCCAGCAGCGTAGAGAGGAGCTCCTACAATGAGCAGTTCTTC	CASSVERSSYNEQFF
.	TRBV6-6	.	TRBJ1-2	TGTGCCAGCAGTTCGGGCAGAACTAACTATGGCTACACCTTC	CASSSGRTNYGYTF
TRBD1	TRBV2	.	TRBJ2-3	TGTGCCAGCAGAGAGGACAGGGTCCCAGATACGCAGTATTTT	CASREDRVPDTQYF
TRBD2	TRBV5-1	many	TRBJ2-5	TGCGCCAGCTCAACGGGAGGTCCCCGGGAGACCCAGTACTTC	CASSTGGPRETQYF
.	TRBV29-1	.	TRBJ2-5	TGCAGCGGGAAACGACAGGGACTAGAGACCCAGTACTTC	CSGKRQGLETQYF
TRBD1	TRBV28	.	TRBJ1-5	TGTGCCAGCAGTTTAAAGGACAGGGGGCGTAATCAGCCCCAGCATTTT	CASSLKDRGRNQPQHF
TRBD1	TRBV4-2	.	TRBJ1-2	TGTGCCAGCGGTCCTGATCCGGGACAGGGGAATTATGGCTACACCTTC	CASGPDPGQGNYGYTF
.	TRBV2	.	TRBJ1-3	TGTGCCAGCAGTGAAGGGCAGGAACAGACTGGAAACACCATATATTTT	CASSEGQEQTGNTIYF
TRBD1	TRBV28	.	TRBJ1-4	TGTGCCAGCAGACCGGGACAGGGGGCCCCTAACTCTTATGAAAAACTGTTTTTT	CASRPGQGAPNSYEKLFF
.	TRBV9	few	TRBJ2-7	TGTGCCAGCAGCGGCCCTAGGAACGAGCAGTACTTC	CASSGPRNEQYF
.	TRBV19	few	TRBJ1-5	TGTGCCAGTAGTATAGCCCTGAATCAGCCCCAGCATTTT	CASSIALNQPQHF
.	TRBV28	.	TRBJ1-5	TGTGCCAGCAGTTTATCCGCAGGGTGGAATCAGCCCCAGCATTTT	CASSLSAGWNQPQHF
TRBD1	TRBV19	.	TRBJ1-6	TGTGCCAGTAGTATGAAGGACAGGGGGGATTCACCCCTCCACTTT	CASSMKDRGDSPLHF
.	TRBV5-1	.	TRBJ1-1	TGCGCCAGCAGCTTGGAGGTGGCAGCCACTGAAGCTTTCTTT	CASSLEVAATEAFF